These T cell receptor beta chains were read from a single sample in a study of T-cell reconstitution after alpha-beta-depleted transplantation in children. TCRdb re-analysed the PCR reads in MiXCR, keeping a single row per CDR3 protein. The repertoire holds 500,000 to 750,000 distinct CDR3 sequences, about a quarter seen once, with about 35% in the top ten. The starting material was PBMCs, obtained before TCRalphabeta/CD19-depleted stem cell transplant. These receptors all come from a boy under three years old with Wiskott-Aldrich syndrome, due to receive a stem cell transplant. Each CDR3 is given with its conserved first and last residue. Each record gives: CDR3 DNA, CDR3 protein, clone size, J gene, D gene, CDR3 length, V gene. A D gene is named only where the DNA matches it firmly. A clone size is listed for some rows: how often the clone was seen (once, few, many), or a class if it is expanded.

cdr3_nt: TGTGCCAGCAGTAGACGGACTAGCGGGCTCCAAGAGACCCAGTACTTC
cdr3_aa: CASSRRTSGLQETQYF
clone_size: NA
j_call: TRBJ2-5
d_call: NA
cdr3_length: 16
v_call: TRBV12-1

cdr3_nt: TGCGCCAGCAGCTTGACCCCCTCCATTGGACAGGGCGATGGCTACACCTTC
cdr3_aa: CASSLTPSIGQGDGYTF
clone_size: few
j_call: TRBJ1-2
d_call: TRBD1
cdr3_length: 17
v_call: TRBV5-1

cdr3_nt: TGCAGTGCTAGAGTAATAGCGGCCACCGGGGAGCTGTTTTTT
cdr3_aa: CSARVIAATGELFF
clone_size: NA
j_call: TRBJ2-2
d_call: NA
cdr3_length: 14
v_call: TRBV20-1

cdr3_nt: TGCAGCGTTGAATGGGGTACCTACAATGAGCAGTTCTTC
cdr3_aa: CSVEWGTYNEQFF
clone_size: NA
j_call: TRBJ2-1
d_call: NA
cdr3_length: 13
v_call: TRBV29-1

cdr3_nt: TGTGCCAGCAGTGAAACAGGGGGGTTCGAGCAGTACTTC
cdr3_aa: CASSETGGFEQYF
clone_size: NA
j_call: TRBJ2-7
d_call: TRBD1
cdr3_length: 13
v_call: TRBV6-1

cdr3_nt: TGTGCCAGCATTCCATCTATGAACACTGAAGCTTTCTTT
cdr3_aa: CASIPSMNTEAFF
clone_size: NA
j_call: TRBJ1-1
d_call: NA
cdr3_length: 13
v_call: TRBV2

cdr3_nt: TGTGCCAGCAGGTCTAGCGGGAGTTTATACAATGAGCAGTTCTTC
cdr3_aa: CASRSSGSLYNEQFF
clone_size: NA
j_call: TRBJ2-1
d_call: TRBD2
cdr3_length: 15
v_call: TRBV7-9

cdr3_nt: TGCAGTGCACACTATTCCTTCGGGGCCCACGGAGATACGCAGTATTTT
cdr3_aa: CSAHYSFGAHGDTQYF
clone_size: NA
j_call: TRBJ2-3
d_call: NA
cdr3_length: 16
v_call: TRBV20-1

cdr3_nt: TGCGCCAGCAGCTTGGGACTAGCGGGAGAGCCGAGCTCCTACGAGCAGTACTTC
cdr3_aa: CASSLGLAGEPSSYEQYF
clone_size: NA
j_call: TRBJ2-7
d_call: TRBD2
cdr3_length: 18
v_call: TRBV5-1

cdr3_nt: TGCGCCAGCAGCTTGAGTAGTCTGAGCAACGAGCAGTACTTC
cdr3_aa: CASSLSSLSNEQYF
clone_size: few
j_call: TRBJ2-7
d_call: NA
cdr3_length: 14
v_call: TRBV5-1

cdr3_nt: TGTGCCAGCAGCTTAAACTTTGATTCACCCCTCCACTTT
cdr3_aa: CASSLNFDSPLHF
clone_size: NA
j_call: TRBJ1-6
d_call: NA
cdr3_length: 13
v_call: TRBV7-3

cdr3_nt: TGCAGTGCCCAGGGGGCCGTCTACAATGAGCAGTTCTTC
cdr3_aa: CSAQGAVYNEQFF
clone_size: NA
j_call: TRBJ2-1
d_call: TRBD1
cdr3_length: 13
v_call: TRBV20-1

cdr3_nt: TGTGCCATCAGTGTGGGGGCTGAGCAGTTCTTC
cdr3_aa: CAISVGAEQFF
clone_size: few
j_call: TRBJ2-1
d_call: NA
cdr3_length: 11
v_call: TRBV10-3

cdr3_nt: TGTGCCAGCAGCCAAGGATCAGGGGGGCACAATGAGCAGTTCTTC
cdr3_aa: CASSQGSGGHNEQFF
clone_size: few
j_call: TRBJ2-1
d_call: NA
cdr3_length: 15
v_call: TRBV4-2

cdr3_nt: TGTGCCAGCAGCCCTCATAGCGGGACGAACACTGAAGCTTTCTTT
cdr3_aa: CASSPHSGTNTEAFF
clone_size: NA
j_call: TRBJ1-1
d_call: NA
cdr3_length: 15
v_call: TRBV14

cdr3_nt: TGTGCCATCACAGGGCTTCTCACAGATACGCAGTATTTT
cdr3_aa: CAITGLLTDTQYF
clone_size: NA
j_call: TRBJ2-3
d_call: NA
cdr3_length: 13
v_call: TRBV10-3

cdr3_nt: TGTGCCAGCAGCTTGGGACAGGGGTTCATGGATACGCAGTATTTT
cdr3_aa: CASSLGQGFMDTQYF
clone_size: few
j_call: TRBJ2-3
d_call: TRBD1
cdr3_length: 15
v_call: TRBV5-5

cdr3_nt: TGTGCCAGTAGTATACCAGGGAAAGCCAAAAACATTCAGTACTTC
cdr3_aa: CASSIPGKAKNIQYF
clone_size: NA
j_call: TRBJ2-4
d_call: NA
cdr3_length: 15
v_call: TRBV19

cdr3_nt: TGCGCCAGCAGCTTGGTGTTAAGTAGAACCGGGCAGCTGTTTTTT
cdr3_aa: CASSLVLSRTGQLFF
clone_size: NA
j_call: TRBJ2-2
d_call: NA
cdr3_length: 15
v_call: TRBV5-1

cdr3_nt: TGTGCCAGCAGCTTAGAGACAGGTCGTATGAACACTGAAGCTTTCTTT
cdr3_aa: CASSLETGRMNTEAFF
clone_size: NA
j_call: TRBJ1-1
d_call: NA
cdr3_length: 16
v_call: TRBV7-8

cdr3_nt: TGCGCCAGCAGCCCTGTAAGGGCTAGCGGGCTTTGGGAGCAGTACTTC
cdr3_aa: CASSPVRASGLWEQYF
clone_size: NA
j_call: TRBJ2-7
d_call: TRBD2
cdr3_length: 16
v_call: TRBV4-1

cdr3_nt: TGTGCCAGCAGCCCGTTCTCGGGGACTAGAGGTTACAATGAGCAGTTCTTC
cdr3_aa: CASSPFSGTRGYNEQFF
clone_size: NA
j_call: TRBJ2-1
d_call: TRBD2
cdr3_length: 17
v_call: TRBV7-6

cdr3_nt: TGTGCCAGCAGTTACTCCCCTGTTCACGCTAGTGGCTACACCTTC
cdr3_aa: CASSYSPVHASGYTF
clone_size: few
j_call: TRBJ1-2
d_call: NA
cdr3_length: 15
v_call: TRBV6-5

cdr3_nt: TGCGCCAGCAGCCAAGACACGGTGGGGCTGAACACTGAAGCTTTCTTT
cdr3_aa: CASSQDTVGLNTEAFF
clone_size: NA
j_call: TRBJ1-1
d_call: NA
cdr3_length: 16
v_call: TRBV4-1

cdr3_nt: TGCGCCAGCAGCCAAGAGGGGGCCCCTAACTATGGCTACACCTTC
cdr3_aa: CASSQEGAPNYGYTF
clone_size: NA
j_call: TRBJ1-2
d_call: NA
cdr3_length: 15
v_call: TRBV4-1

cdr3_nt: TGCAGTGCAACACTCACAGATACGCAGTATTTT
cdr3_aa: CSATLTDTQYF
clone_size: NA
j_call: TRBJ2-3
d_call: NA
cdr3_length: 11
v_call: TRBV20-1

cdr3_nt: TGTGCCAGCTCAACGGACAGGGCGGAAAAACTGTTTTTT
cdr3_aa: CASSTDRAEKLFF
clone_size: NA
j_call: TRBJ1-4
d_call: TRBD1
cdr3_length: 13
v_call: TRBV18

cdr3_nt: TGTGCCAGCAGCGCCGGACAGGGGCCAGTCGAGCAGTACTTC
cdr3_aa: CASSAGQGPVEQYF
clone_size: NA
j_call: TRBJ2-7
d_call: TRBD1
cdr3_length: 14
v_call: TRBV9

cdr3_nt: TGCAGCGTTACAGGTTACGGGAGTAACAACGAGCAGTACTTC
cdr3_aa: CSVTGYGSNNEQYF
clone_size: few
j_call: TRBJ2-7
d_call: NA
cdr3_length: 14
v_call: TRBV29-1

cdr3_nt: TGTGCCTGGAGTGTACGGCAACTGAACACTGAAGCTTTCTTT
cdr3_aa: CAWSVRQLNTEAFF
clone_size: NA
j_call: TRBJ1-1
d_call: NA
cdr3_length: 14
v_call: TRBV30

cdr3_nt: TGTGCCAGCAGTTACTTACTAGCGGGAACGGTGGATGAGCAGTTCTTC
cdr3_aa: CASSYLLAGTVDEQFF
clone_size: few
j_call: TRBJ2-1
d_call: TRBD2
cdr3_length: 16
v_call: TRBV6-2/TRBV6-3